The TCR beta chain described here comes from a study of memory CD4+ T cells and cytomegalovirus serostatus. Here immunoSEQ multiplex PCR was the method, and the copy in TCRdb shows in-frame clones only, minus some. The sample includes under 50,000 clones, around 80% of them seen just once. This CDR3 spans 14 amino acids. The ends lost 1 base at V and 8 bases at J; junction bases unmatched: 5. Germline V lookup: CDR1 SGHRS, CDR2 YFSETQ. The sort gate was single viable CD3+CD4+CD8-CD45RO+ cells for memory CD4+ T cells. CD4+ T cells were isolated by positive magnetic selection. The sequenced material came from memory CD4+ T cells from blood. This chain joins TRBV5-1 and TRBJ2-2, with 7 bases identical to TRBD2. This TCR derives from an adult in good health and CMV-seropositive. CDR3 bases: TGCGCCAGCAGCTTGCGACTAGCTGCAGGGGAGCTGTTTTTT. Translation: CASSLRLAAGELFF.